This T cell receptor beta chain was recovered during a study of T-cell reconstitution after alpha-beta-depleted transplantation in children. The trim removed 0 bases at V and 7 bases at J, leaving 5 bases unmatched. This CDR3 region has 14 residues. The V gene's germline CDR1 is LGHNA and CDR2 YSLEER. On this clonotype itself: Its antigen is currently unknown.

Study-wide findings and caveats: Newly made T cells mostly supplied T-cell counts and diversity one year after transplant. Reportedly, only several hundred clones from non-depleted graft cells drove alpha-beta T-cell counts at about two months. TCRbeta diversity was high at day 60 in some patients (a result of surviving recipient T cells and thymic progenitors).

For TCRbeta, the library was prepared with unique molecular identifiers. TCRdb recomputed calls from the PCR reads with MiXCR, one row per CDR3 protein. The data show about 490,000 distinct CDR3 sequences, about 10% seen once. This sample comprised PBMCs, obtained before TCRalphabeta/CD19-depleted stem cell transplant. This sequence joins TRBV4-3 and TRBJ2-7, with TRBD1 matching over 8 bases. The clonotype originates from a child aged 2 to 9 with inherited bone marrow failure, due to receive a stem cell transplant. The CDR3 nucleotides read TGCGCCAGCAGCCAAGACAGGGGGCTGGGGGAGCAGTACTTC. Translated: CASSQDRGLGEQYF.